This T cell receptor (beta chain) is drawn from a study of long-term antiretroviral therapy in people with HIV. CDR3 length: 15 amino acids. Study results and limitations: HIV repertoires covered narrower CDR3 length ranges than controls did. Post-ART, diversity grew, though it stayed under transplant donor control levels.

This clone was observed a single time. Its antigen is undetermined. The immunoSEQ assay was v3.0, run at survey level. Generated by immunoSEQ multiplex PCR, the TCRdb table keeps only in-frame clones and is missing some. The data hold tens of thousands of clones, with 90% to 95% observed a single time. The sample in question was unsorted PBMCs, obtained 3.7 years after starting antiretroviral therapy. The sequence was collected from a woman in her forties or fifties with HIV. The chain couples TRBV21-1 to TRBJ1-2; the table's D call TRBD1 went unverified against the DNA. TRBV21-1 is described as a pseudogene. The CDR3 sequence: CASGGTDLLNYGYTF. CDR3 bases: TGTGCCTCTGGAGGGACAGACCTTCTAAACTATGGCTACACCTTC.